This T cell receptor beta chain was sequenced during a study of early T cells in non-severe SARS-CoV-2 infection. For the study at large: Bulk RNA taken from unsorted whole blood was sequenced, leaving chains unpaired. General study results and limits: Matching results from VDJdb favored anti-spike CD8 responses, leaving private and CD4 specificities undetected.

Germline CDR1 reads MNHNS; CDR2 reads SASEGT. Trimming took 3 bases from V and 8 from J, leaving 8 bases between them. This CDR3 is 12 amino acids long. At least ten counts were recorded for this clonotype. The antigen remains unidentified. Unique molecular identifiers were affixed to single, distinct cDNA molecules. In TCRdb, the 5' RACE reads were re-called with MiXCR into one record per CDR3 protein. Counted here are approximately 80,000 distinct CDR3 sequences, approximately 12% occurring once; the ten biggest clones make up roughly 3.2%. The specimen was whole blood. The clonotype originates from an adult who was a healthcare worker with PCR-confirmed SARS-CoV-2 infection or an uninfected control (not recorded which). The chain couples TRBV6-1 to TRBJ2-1; no clear D gene. The CDR3 bases are TGTGCCAGCAGTGACCGAAATTATGAGCAGTTCTTC. This translates into CASSDRNYEQFF.